This paragraph covers one T cell receptor (beta chain) sequence. Germline V gene data show CDR1 as MNHEY and CDR2 as SVGAGI. The length of the CDR3 is 14 residues. V was clipped by 2 bases and J by 5 bases; unmatched bases: 5. This sample was taken from a study of blood T cell repertoires in COVID-19. Study-wide background: The origin of the acute and convalescent COVID-19 samples was the United States, Italy and Spain.

Sequenced by immunoSEQ multiplex PCR; TCRdb stores in-frame clones only, minus some. The table includes about 90,000 clones, around 88% detected once. The V call is TRBV6-5, the J call TRBJ2-7, with 8 bases that match TRBD1. The source material was peripheral blood. The TCR sequence derives from a man aged 60 to 75 with acute or convalescent COVID-19. CDR3 bases: TGTGCCAGCAGTTACCTGACAGGGGATGACGAGCAGTACTTC. This encodes CASSYLTGDDEQYF.